This T cell receptor beta chain was obtained from a study of T cells in Graves' hyperthyroidism and ophthalmopathy. Study results and limitations: In blood, most of the thyroid clonotypes expanded above 0.001 were also present. The model anticipated ophthalmopathy a median approximately six months pre-onset.

On this clonotype itself: The antigen is not known.

Exclusion followed for patients with uncontrolled infection, other autoimmune disease, pregnancy or lactation. TCR beta CDR3 region amplification was performed from RNA transcripts. The primer set for the first-round RT-PCR of the TCR CDR3 was HTBI. Via MiXCR, TCRdb re-called the multiplex PCR reads, giving one row per CDR3 protein. The data show hundreds of thousands of distinct CDR3 sequences, around 15% seen once. The CDR3 extends over 11 amino acids. Per germline, CDR1 SGHAT and CDR2 FQNNGV. Trimming removed 3 bases from V and 13 bases from J, with 9 bases in between. The chain carries TRBV11-2 and TRBJ2-2; D might be TRBD1 (6 bases). The clonotype originates from a woman aged 40 to 49 with Graves' ophthalmopathy. Specimen: blood. The CDR3 here is CASSFRGGLFF. In nucleotides, the CDR3 is TGTGCCAGCAGCTTCAGGGGTGGGCTGTTTTTT. The full variable domain, with the rest looked up from reference TRBV11-2 and TRBJ2-2, is EAGVAQSPRYKIIEKRQSVAFWCNPISGHATLYWYQQILGQGPKLLIQFQNNGVVDDSQLPKDRFSAERLKGVDSTLKIQPAKLEDSAVYLCASSFRGGLFFGEGSRLTVL.